The rows below give T cell receptor beta chains drawn from one sample of a study of shared clonotypes between healthy human individuals. Sequencing used immunoSEQ multiplex PCR; TCRdb keeps in-frame clones, though not all of them. The sample shows around 550,000 clones, less than 96% of them seen only once. Sequences were obtained from naive CD4+ T cells sorted from blood. These receptor sequences come from a woman in her 30s in good health. Both conserved end residues are part of each CDR3. D genes are given only for firm matches. Rows give clone size only sometimes, using once, few, many, or a class for an expanded clone.

d_call clone_size j_call v_call cdr3_nt cdr3_aa
. . TRBJ1-2 TRBV7-2 TGTGCCAGCAGCTCCGCCACCAGGGCTGGCTACACCTTC CASSSATRAGYTF
. once TRBJ1-1 TRBV11-2 TGTGCCAGCAGCTTAGGACGGAACACTGAAGCTTTCTTT CASSLGRNTEAFF
TRBD2 . TRBJ2-1 TRBV6-5 TGTGCCAGCTCGACCCGGGAGGACTCCTACAATGAGCAGTTCTTC CASSTREDSYNEQFF
. . TRBJ2-7 TRBV28 TGTGCCAGCAGCTCCGGGACGGGAGACGAGCAGTACTTC CASSSGTGDEQYF
. . TRBJ2-5 TRBV28 TGTGCCAGCAGTAAAGGGAGCGAGCTGACCCAGTACTTC CASSKGSELTQYF
. once TRBJ1-1 TRBV9 TGTGCCAGCAGCGTAGCATGGGGCGCGGGTTGGACTGAAGCTTTCTTT CASSVAWGAGWTEAFF
. . TRBJ1-1 TRBV7-6 TGTGCCAGCAGCTTAGATTCCAATGAAGCTTTCTTT CASSLDSNEAFF
. . TRBJ2-1 TRBV15 TGTGCCACCAGCAGAGATCGTGACTACAGAAATGAGCAGTTCTTC CATSRDRDYRNEQFF
TRBD1 . TRBJ2-7 TRBV10-2 TGCGCCAGCAGGGATGACAGGGCCCCCTACGAGCAGTACTTC CASRDDRAPYEQYF
. . TRBJ1-3 TRBV28 TGTGCCAGCAGTTTGTCTGGTTGGGCGGGGAACACCATATATTTT CASSLSGWAGNTIYF
. . TRBJ2-3 TRBV5-6 TGTGCCAGCAGCCTCTCGGGGGTAACAGATACGCAGTATTTT CASSLSGVTDTQYF
. . TRBJ2-1 TRBV30 TGTGCCTGGAGTGTAATAGGTTACAATGAGCAGTTCTTC CAWSVIGYNEQFF
. . TRBJ2-2 TRBV10-3 TGTGCCATCAGTGCGACACTTGAGAACACCGGGGAGCTGTTTTTT CAISATLENTGELFF
. . TRBJ2-7 TRBV11-1 TGTGCCACTAAAGGGGGGGATACCTACGAGCAGTACTTC CATKGGDTYEQYF
TRBD1 . TRBJ1-2 TRBV25-1 TGTGCCAGCAGTGAATTACTGGGACAGGGCCATGGCTACACCTTC CASSELLGQGHGYTF
TRBD2 . TRBJ2-7 TRBV28 TGTGCCAGCAAGTCAGGGAGACTAGCGGGAGGATTAGCACGACGAACCTACGAGCAGTACTTC CASKSGRLAGGLARRTYEQYF
. . TRBJ1-4 TRBV27 TGTGCCAGCAGTACAGGCTCACGAAAACTGTTTTTT CASSTGSRKLFF
. . TRBJ1-1 TRBV6-1 TGTGCCAGCAGTGAAGCCGGCCACACTGAAGCTTTCTTT CASSEAGHTEAFF
. . TRBJ2-5 TRBV6-6 TGTGCCAGCAGCCGCGGGCAAGAGACCCAGTACTTC CASSRGQETQYF
TRBD2 once TRBJ2-7 TRBV5-4 TGTGCCAGCAGCTTGACCCTCCTAGCGGGAGGGCCCAGCGAGCAGTACTTC CASSLTLLAGGPSEQYF
. . TRBJ2-5 TRBV5-5 TGTGCCAGCAGCTTGACAGGGAGGGAGACCCAGTACTTC CASSLTGRETQYF
. . TRBJ1-3 TRBV30 TGTGCCTGGAGTGTACCAGGAGCCAATGGAAACACCATATATTTT CAWSVPGANGNTIYF
. . TRBJ2-2 TRBV28 TGTGCCAGCAGTTTAGCGGGTACGAACACCGGGGAGCTGTTTTTT CASSLAGTNTGELFF
TRBD2 . TRBJ2-3 TRBV5-1 TGCGCCAGCAGCCCCACAGCGGGAAGCCCTCCAGATACGCAGTATTTT CASSPTAGSPPDTQYF
. . TRBJ2-5 TRBV7-6 TGTGCCAGCAGCTTAGGGCTTCGTGGGAGGCAAGAGACCCAGTACTTC CASSLGLRGRQETQYF
. once TRBJ2-7 TRBV5-1 TGCGCCAGCAGCTCGCCAACTCTCCGGTGGGAGCAGTACTTC CASSSPTLRWEQYF
TRBD1 once TRBJ2-2 TRBV10-3 TGTGCCGTTGGACAGGGAACCTACGCGAACACCGGGGAGCTGTTTTTT CAVGQGTYANTGELFF
. . TRBJ1-5 TRBV7-2 TGTGCCAGCAGCTTAGCGCGGGGGAGATATAGCAATCAGCCCCAGCATTTT CASSLARGRYSNQPQHF
. . TRBJ2-1 TRBV7-3 TGTGCCAGCAGCTTATATCCTCTAGCTGACTACAATGAGCAGTTCTTC CASSLYPLADYNEQFF
. . TRBJ1-1 TRBV28 TGTGCCAGCAGTTCTGGACAGCTGAACACTGAAGCTTTCTTT CASSSGQLNTEAFF
. . TRBJ2-5 TRBV29-1 TGCAGCGTCGGAAATTCCGGGAGCCAAGAGACCCAGTACTTC CSVGNSGSQETQYF
. . TRBJ1-2 TRBV9 TGTGCCAGCAGCGTAGGCTATGGCTACACCTTC CASSVGYGYTF
. . TRBJ2-7 TRBV6-5 TGTGCCAGCAGTCCAAGGTGGGGGGCTGACGAGCAGTACTTC CASSPRWGADEQYF
TRBD1 once TRBJ1-1 TRBV27 TGTGCCAGCAGTTTGGCGACAGGGCCCAGGGAAGCTTTCTTT CASSLATGPREAFF
. . TRBJ2-1 TRBV9 TGTGCCAGCAGCGTCACCTCAACAGGGGGGGCCCCCTACAATGAGCAGTTCTTC CASSVTSTGGAPYNEQFF
TRBD2 . TRBJ2-1 TRBV5-1 TGCGCCAGCAGCTCGTCCAGCGGGAGCGAGGGTGAGCAGTTCTTC CASSSSSGSEGEQFF
. . TRBJ2-5 TRBV28 TGTGCCAGCAGTCCGAGAGGGCAGGGTCAAGAGACCCAGTACTTC CASSPRGQGQETQYF
. . TRBJ2-3 TRBV19 TGTGCCAGTAGTATTGCGCAGGGAACAGATACGCAGTATTTT CASSIAQGTDTQYF
. . TRBJ1-4 TRBV5-1 TGCGCCAGCAGCTCCGGACGTTACGATGAAAAACTGTTTTTT CASSSGRYDEKLFF
. . TRBJ1-1 TRBV4-2 TGTGCCAGCAGCTTGAACCGGGGCACTGAAGCTTTCTTT CASSLNRGTEAFF